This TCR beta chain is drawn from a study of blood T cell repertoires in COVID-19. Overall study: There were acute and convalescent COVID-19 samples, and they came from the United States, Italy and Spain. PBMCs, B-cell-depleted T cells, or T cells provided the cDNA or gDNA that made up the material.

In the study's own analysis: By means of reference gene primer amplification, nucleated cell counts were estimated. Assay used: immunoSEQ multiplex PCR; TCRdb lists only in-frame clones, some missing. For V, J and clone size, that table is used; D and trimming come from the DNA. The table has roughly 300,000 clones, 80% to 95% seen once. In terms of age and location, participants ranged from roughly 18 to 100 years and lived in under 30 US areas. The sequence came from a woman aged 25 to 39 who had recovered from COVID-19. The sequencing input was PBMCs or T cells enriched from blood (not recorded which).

CDR3 region: CASSYLAGSGQFF. The CDR3 DNA reads as TGTGCCAGCAGCTATTTAGCGGGAAGCGGGCAGTTCTTC. This sequence joins TRBV7-9 and TRBJ2-1; the match to TRBD2 covers 8 bases. CDR1 and CDR2 from the germline V gene are SEHNR and FQNEAQ (reference sequence). V was clipped by 4 bases and J by 12 bases; unmatched bases: 8. The CDR3 has 13 residues.